Only a few counts were recorded for the clone carrying this TCR beta chain. The antigen is undetermined. The data stem from a study of beta chain features in type 1 diabetes. As every portion of the isolated RNA was reverse transcribed, the sequencing read expressed TCRB transcripts. Clones were sequenced by immunoSEQ multiplex PCR, and TCRdb holds only the in-frame ones, with some missing. The sample records fewer than 300,000 clones, 20% being singletons. Study findings and constraints: Moderate but significant shortening of TCRB CDR3s was recorded in all four CD4+ subsets from Type 1 diabetes patients.

Germline-derived CDR1 and CDR2 are DFQATT and SNEGSKA (reference sequence). This CDR3 contains 11 residues. The rearrangement joins TRBV20-1 to TRBJ1-1; D not resolved. The TCR was taken from a middle-aged woman with type 1 diabetes. Sequences were obtained from naive CD4+ T cells from blood. The CDR3 spells CIGRTNTEAFF. The DNA for the CDR3 is TGCATTGGCAGAACCAACACTGAAGCTTTCTTT.